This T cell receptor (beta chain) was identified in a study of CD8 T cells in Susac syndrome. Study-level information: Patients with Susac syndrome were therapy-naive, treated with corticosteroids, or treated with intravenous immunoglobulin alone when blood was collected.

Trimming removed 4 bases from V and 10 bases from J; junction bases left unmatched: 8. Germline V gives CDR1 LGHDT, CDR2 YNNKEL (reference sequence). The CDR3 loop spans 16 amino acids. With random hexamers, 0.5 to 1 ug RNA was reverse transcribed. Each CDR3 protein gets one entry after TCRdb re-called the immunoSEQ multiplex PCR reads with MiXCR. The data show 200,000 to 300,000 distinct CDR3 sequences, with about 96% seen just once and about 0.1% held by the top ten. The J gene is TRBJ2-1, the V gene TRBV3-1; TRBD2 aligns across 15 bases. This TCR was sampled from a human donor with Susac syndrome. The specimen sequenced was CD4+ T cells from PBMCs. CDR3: CASSPRRTSGRAEQFF. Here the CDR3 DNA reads TGTGCCAGCAGCCCACGGAGGACTAGCGGGAGGGCCGAGCAGTTCTTC.